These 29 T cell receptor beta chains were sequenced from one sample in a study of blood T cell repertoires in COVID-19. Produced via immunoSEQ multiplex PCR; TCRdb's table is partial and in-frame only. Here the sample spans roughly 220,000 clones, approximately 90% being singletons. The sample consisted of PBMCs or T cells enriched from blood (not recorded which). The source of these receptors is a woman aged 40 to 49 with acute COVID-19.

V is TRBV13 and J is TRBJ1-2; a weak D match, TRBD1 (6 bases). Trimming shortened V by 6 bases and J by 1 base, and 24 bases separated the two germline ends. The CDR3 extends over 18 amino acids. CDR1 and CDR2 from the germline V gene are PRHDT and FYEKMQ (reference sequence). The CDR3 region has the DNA TGTGCCAGCAGTCCTCGGCCGGGACATTCAGAAGTTAACTATGGCTACACCTTC. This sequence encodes CASSPRPGHSEVNYGYTF.

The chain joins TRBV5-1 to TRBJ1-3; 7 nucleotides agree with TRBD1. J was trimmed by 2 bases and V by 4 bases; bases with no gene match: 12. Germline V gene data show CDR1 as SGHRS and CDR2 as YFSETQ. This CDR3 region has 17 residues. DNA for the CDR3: TGCGCCAGCAGCCCTAGGGCAGGGGGAATTGCTGGAAACACCATATATTTT. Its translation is CASSPRAGGIAGNTIYF.

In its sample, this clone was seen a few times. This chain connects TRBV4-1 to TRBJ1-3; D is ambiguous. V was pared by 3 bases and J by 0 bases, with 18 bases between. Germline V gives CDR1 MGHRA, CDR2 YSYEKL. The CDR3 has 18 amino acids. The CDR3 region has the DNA TGCGCCAGCAGCCATGTCGATTTCATCGGTAACTCTGGAAACACCATATATTTT. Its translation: CASSHVDFIGNSGNTIYF.

The CDR3 here is CASSLQTGGNYGYTF. Here the CDR3 DNA reads TGTGCCAGCAGCTTGCAGACAGGGGGTAACTATGGCTACACCTTC. V and J are TRBV5-6 and TRBJ1-2, with TRBD1 matching 9 bases. Looked up from germline, CDR1 is SGHDT and CDR2 is YYEEEE. The ends lost 1 base at V and 1 base at J; junction bases unmatched: 2. The CDR3 runs 15 residues.

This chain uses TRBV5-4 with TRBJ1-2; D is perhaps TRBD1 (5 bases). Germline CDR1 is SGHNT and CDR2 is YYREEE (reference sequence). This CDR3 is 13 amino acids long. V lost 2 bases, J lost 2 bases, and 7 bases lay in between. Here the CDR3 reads CASSFAGNYGYTF. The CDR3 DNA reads TGTGCCAGCAGCTTCGCAGGGAACTATGGCTACACCTTC.

The CDR3 bases are TGTGCCAGACACTACGAGGGAGGCGGCTATGGCTACACCTTC. It translates to CARHYEGGGYGYTF. The chain uses TRBV3-1 (or the pseudogene TRBV3-2) and TRBJ1-2, with D unclear. Trimming shortened V by 9 bases and J by 4 bases, and 18 bases separated the two germline ends. CDR1 is LGHDT, CDR2 YNNKEL, per germline (reference sequence). The CDR3 length is 14 residues.

CDR3 region: CASSREGGNEQFF. The CDR3 DNA follows: TGTGCCAGCTCCCGGGAAGGGGGCAATGAGCAGTTCTTC. This chain links TRBV18 with TRBJ2-1, with D perhaps TRBD1 (6 bases). V lost 6 bases, J lost 6 bases, and 12 bases lay in between. The germline gives CDR1 KGHSH, CDR2 LQKENI. This CDR3 spans 13 amino acids.

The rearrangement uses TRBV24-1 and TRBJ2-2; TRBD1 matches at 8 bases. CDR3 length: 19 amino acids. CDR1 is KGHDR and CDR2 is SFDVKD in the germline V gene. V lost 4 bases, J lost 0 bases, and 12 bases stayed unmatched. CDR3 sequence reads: CATSDYPGQDFSNTGELFF. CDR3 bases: TGTGCCACCAGTGACTACCCGGGACAGGACTTTTCGAACACCGGGGAGCTGTTTTTT.

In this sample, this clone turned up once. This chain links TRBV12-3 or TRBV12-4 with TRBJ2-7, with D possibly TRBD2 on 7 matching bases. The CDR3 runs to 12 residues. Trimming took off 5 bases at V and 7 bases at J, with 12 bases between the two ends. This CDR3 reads CASSEGGTEQYV. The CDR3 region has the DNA TGTGCCAGCAGTGAGGGGGGGACTGAGCAGTACGTC.

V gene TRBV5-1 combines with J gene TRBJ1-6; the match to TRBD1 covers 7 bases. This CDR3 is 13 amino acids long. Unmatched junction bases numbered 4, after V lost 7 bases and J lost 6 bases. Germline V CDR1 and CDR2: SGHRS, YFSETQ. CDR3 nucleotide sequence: TGCGCCAGCCGGACAGGAGCTAATTCACCCCTCCACTTT. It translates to CASRTGANSPLHF.

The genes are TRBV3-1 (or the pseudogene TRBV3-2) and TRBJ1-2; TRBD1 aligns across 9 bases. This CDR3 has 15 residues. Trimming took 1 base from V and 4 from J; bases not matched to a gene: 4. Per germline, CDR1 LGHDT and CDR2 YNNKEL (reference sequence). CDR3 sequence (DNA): TGTGCCAGCAGCCAAGGCCGGACAGGGGCCTATGGCTACACCTTC. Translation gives CASSQGRTGAYGYTF.

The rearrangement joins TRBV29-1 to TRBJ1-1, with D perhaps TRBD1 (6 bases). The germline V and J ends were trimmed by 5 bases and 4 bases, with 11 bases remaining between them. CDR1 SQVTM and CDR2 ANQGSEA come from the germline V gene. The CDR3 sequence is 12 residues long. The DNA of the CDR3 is TGCAGCGTTCGTCCAGGGGCCACTGAAGCTTTCTTT. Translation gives CSVRPGATEAFF.

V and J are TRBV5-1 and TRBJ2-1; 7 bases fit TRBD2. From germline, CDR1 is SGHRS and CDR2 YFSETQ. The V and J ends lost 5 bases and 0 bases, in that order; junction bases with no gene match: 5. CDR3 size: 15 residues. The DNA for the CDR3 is TGCGCCAGCAGAAGAGCGGGGAGCTCCTACAATGAGCAGTTCTTC. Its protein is CASRRAGSSYNEQFF.

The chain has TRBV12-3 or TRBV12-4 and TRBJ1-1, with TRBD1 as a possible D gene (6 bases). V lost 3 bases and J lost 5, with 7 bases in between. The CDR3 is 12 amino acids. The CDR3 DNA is TGTGCCAGCAGTTTCACAGGGACTGAAGCTTTCTTT. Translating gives CASSFTGTEAFF.

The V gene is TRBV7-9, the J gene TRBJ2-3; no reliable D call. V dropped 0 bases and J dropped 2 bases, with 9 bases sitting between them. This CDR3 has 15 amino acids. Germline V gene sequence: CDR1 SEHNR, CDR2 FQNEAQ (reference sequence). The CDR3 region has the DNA TGTGCCAGCAGCTTAGCGGGCCGCTACACAGATACGCAGTATTTT. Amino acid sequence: CASSLAGRYTDTQYF.

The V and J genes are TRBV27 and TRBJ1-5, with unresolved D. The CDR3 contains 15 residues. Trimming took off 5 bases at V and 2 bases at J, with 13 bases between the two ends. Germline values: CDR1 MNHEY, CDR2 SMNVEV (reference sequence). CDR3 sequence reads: CASSLSSRGNQPQHF. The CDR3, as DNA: TGTGCCAGCAGTCTAAGCTCTCGCGGCAATCAGCCCCAGCATTTT.

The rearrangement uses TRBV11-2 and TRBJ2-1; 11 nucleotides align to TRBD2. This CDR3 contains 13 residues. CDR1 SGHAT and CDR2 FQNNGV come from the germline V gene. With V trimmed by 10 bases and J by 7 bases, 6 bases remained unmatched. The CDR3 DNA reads TGTGCCACCGGGACTAGCGGACTAAATGAGCAGTTCTTC. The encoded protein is CATGTSGLNEQFF.

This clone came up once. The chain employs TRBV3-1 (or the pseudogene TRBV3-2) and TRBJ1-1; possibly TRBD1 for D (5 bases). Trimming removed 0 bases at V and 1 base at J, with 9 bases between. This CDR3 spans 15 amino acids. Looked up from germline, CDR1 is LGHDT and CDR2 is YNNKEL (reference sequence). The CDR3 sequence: CASSQDDRANTEAFF. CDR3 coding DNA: TGTGCCAGCAGCCAAGATGACAGAGCGAACACTGAAGCTTTCTTT.

The CDR3 region has the DNA TGCGCCAGCAGCCCCAGCCTGACAGTGCCTGAAGCTTTCTTT. Translating it yields CASSPSLTVPEAFF. V usage is TRBV5-1 and J usage is TRBJ1-1, with D perhaps matching TRBD1 (5 bases). Germline loops: CDR1 SGHRS, CDR2 YFSETQ. The CDR3 loop spans 14 amino acids. V lost 4 bases to trimming and J lost 6 bases, with 16 bases between them. Full variable domain (rest looked up from reference TRBV5-1 and TRBJ1-1): KAGVTQTPRYLIKTRGQQVTLSCSPISGHRSVSWYQQTPGQGLQFLFEYFSETQRNKGNFPGRFSGRQFSNSRSEMNVSTLELGDSALYLCASSPSLTVPEAFFGQGTRLTVV.

CDR3 region: CASSQGQGVRNTEAFF. The CDR3 nucleotides are TGCGCCAGCAGCCAAGGACAGGGTGTAAGGAACACTGAAGCTTTCTTT. The chain uses TRBV4-1 and TRBJ1-1; 7 nucleotides align to TRBD1. The CDR3 covers 16 residues. The V gene's germline CDR1 is MGHRA and CDR2 YSYEKL. Trimming removed 1 base from V and 1 base from J; junction bases left unmatched: 6.

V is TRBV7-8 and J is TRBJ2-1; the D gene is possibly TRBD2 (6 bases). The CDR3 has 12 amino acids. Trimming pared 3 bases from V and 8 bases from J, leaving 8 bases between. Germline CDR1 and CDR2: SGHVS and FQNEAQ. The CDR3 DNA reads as TGTGCCAGCAGCTTGTCGGGGGATGAGCAGTTCTTC. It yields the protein CASSLSGDEQFF.

In DNA form, the CDR3 reads TGTGCCATCAGTGAGTCGACAGGGGGCTACGAGCAGTACTTC. Protein: CAISESTGGYEQYF. The chain uses TRBV10-3 and TRBJ2-7; 9 nucleotides line up with TRBD1. The trim removed 0 bases at V and 3 bases at J, leaving 0 bases unmatched. This CDR3 has 14 residues. Germline loops: CDR1 ENHRY, CDR2 SYGVKD.

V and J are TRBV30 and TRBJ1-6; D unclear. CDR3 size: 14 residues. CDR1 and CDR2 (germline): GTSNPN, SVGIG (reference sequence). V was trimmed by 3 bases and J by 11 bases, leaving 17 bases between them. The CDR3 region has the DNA TGTGCCTGGAGGTCCGGCCTGGGAGGTGCACCCCTCCACTTT. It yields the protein CAWRSGLGGAPLHF.

DNA for the CDR3: TGTGCCAGCAGCTCCCAGGGACAGGGAGTAGGTAATGAAAAACTGTTTTTT. It specifies CASSSQGQGVGNEKLFF. V is TRBV7-2 and J is TRBJ1-4; the match to TRBD1 covers 9 bases. CDR1 and CDR2 (germline): SGHTA, FQGNSA. This CDR3 region has 17 residues. V shed 4 bases, J shed 4 bases, and the junction held 10 bases outside the gene matches.

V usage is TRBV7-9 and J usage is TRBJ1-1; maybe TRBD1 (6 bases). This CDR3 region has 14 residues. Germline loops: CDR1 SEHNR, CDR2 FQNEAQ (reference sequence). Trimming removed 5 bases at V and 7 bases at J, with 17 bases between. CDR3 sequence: CASSQGRDASEAFF. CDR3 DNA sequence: TGTGCCAGCAGCCAGGGGAGAGATGCCAGTGAAGCTTTCTTT.

In DNA form, the CDR3 reads TGTGCCAGCAGTGACTCGTACAGCAACTCTGGGGCCAACGTCCTGACTTTC. Residues: CASSDSYSNSGANVLTF. The V gene is TRBV6-4, the J gene TRBJ2-6, with D unclear. Trimming shortened V by 0 bases and J by 0 bases, and 9 bases separated the two germline ends. The CDR3 runs to 17 residues. Per the germline V gene, CDR1 is MRHNA and CDR2 is SNTAGT.

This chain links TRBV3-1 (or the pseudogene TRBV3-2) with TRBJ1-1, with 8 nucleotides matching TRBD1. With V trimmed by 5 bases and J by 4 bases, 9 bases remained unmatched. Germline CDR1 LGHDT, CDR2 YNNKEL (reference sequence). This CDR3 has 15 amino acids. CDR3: CASSFLGTGGTEAFF. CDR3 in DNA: TGTGCCAGCAGCTTTCTGGGTACAGGGGGCACTGAAGCTTTCTTT.

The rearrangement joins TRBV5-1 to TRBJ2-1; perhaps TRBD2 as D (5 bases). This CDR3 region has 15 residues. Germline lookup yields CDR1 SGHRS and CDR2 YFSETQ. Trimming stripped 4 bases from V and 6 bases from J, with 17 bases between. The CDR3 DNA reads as TGCGCCAGCAGCCCTGGCGGGTCTTTCGTCAATGAGCAGTTCTTC. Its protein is CASSPGGSFVNEQFF.

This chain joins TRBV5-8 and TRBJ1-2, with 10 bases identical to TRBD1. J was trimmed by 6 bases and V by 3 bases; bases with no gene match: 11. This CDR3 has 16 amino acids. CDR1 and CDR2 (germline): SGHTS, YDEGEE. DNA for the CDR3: TGTGCCAGCAGCTGGATTGGGACAGGGGAGGAGGATGGCTACACCTTC. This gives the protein CASSWIGTGEEDGYTF. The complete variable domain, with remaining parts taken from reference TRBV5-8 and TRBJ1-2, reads EAGVTQSPTHLIKTRGQQATLRCSPISGHTSVYWYQQALGLGLQFLLWYDEGEERNRGNFPPRFSGRQFPNYSSELNVNALELEDSALYLCASSWIGTGEEDGYTFGSGTRLTVV.